This T cell receptor beta chain was captured in a study of T cell responses to AZD1222 COVID-19 vaccine. Study-wide findings and caveats: None of the repertoires were sampled until the peak T cell response had passed.

Produced via immunoSEQ multiplex PCR; TCRdb's table is partial and in-frame only. The sample carries some 170,000 clones, roughly 90% recorded once. As for this clone: As yet, its antigen is unknown.

V shed 2 bases and J 5 bases; nucleotides not matched to a gene: 19. The CDR3 sequence is 19 residues long. Germline CDR1 LGHDT, CDR2 YNNKEL (reference sequence). This TCR was recovered from an adult who received the AZD1222 COVID-19 vaccine. The sample here was peripheral blood, taken 28 days after the second AZD1222 dose. The V and J genes are TRBV3-1 (or the pseudogene TRBV3-2) and TRBJ2-3; 7 bases agree with TRBD2. CDR3 coding DNA: TGTGCCAGCAGCCAACTCCGCGCTCCGGGACTAACTTTTAAAGATACGCAGTATTTT. Its translation is CASSQLRAPGLTFKDTQYF.